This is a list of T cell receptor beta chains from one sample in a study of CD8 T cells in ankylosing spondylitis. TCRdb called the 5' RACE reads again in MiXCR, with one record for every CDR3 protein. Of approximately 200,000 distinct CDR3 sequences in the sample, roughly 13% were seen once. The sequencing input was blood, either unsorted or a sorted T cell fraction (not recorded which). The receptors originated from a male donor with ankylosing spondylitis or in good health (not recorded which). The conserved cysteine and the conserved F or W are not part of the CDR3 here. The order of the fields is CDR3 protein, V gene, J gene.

CDR3 protein: ASSSITGGDSPLH
V gene: TRBV27
J gene: TRBJ1-6

CDR3 protein: ATSRDRDRVSEQF
V gene: TRBV15
J gene: TRBJ2-1

CDR3 protein: ASSYSAGTAPLVSEQY
V gene: TRBV6-5
J gene: TRBJ2-7

CDR3 protein: ASSLEPGSDNEQF
V gene: TRBV7-6
J gene: TRBJ2-1

CDR3 protein: ASSLSRGGSYEQY
V gene: TRBV5-1
J gene: TRBJ2-7

CDR3 protein: ASSLGQGHSSYNEQF
V gene: TRBV5-1
J gene: TRBJ2-1

CDR3 protein: SARAPGTETWVFYNEQF
V gene: TRBV20-1
J gene: TRBJ2-1

CDR3 protein: ASSLWGGRGRLAGVNEQF
V gene: TRBV11-2
J gene: TRBJ2-1

CDR3 protein: ASSRWAGGQETQY
V gene: TRBV11-2
J gene: TRBJ2-5

CDR3 protein: ASSAGPRGTEAF
V gene: TRBV7-6
J gene: TRBJ1-1

CDR3 protein: SAIIAGGPSYNEQF
V gene: TRBV20-1
J gene: TRBJ2-1

CDR3 protein: ASSFHREVEKLF
V gene: TRBV5-1
J gene: TRBJ1-4

CDR3 protein: ASSSLTGYYEQY
V gene: TRBV5-5
J gene: TRBJ2-7

CDR3 protein: ASSVFRGRSAKNIQY
V gene: TRBV5-4
J gene: TRBJ2-4

CDR3 protein: ASSPTPPGSGSYEQY
V gene: TRBV27
J gene: TRBJ2-7

CDR3 protein: ASSLRQGALEEQY
V gene: TRBV7-9
J gene: TRBJ2-7

CDR3 protein: ASSLSTENYGYT
V gene: TRBV12-3/TRBV12-4
J gene: TRBJ1-2

CDR3 protein: ASSGPRQGVEKLF
V gene: TRBV6-2/TRBV6-3
J gene: TRBJ1-4

CDR3 protein: ASSTSLSRRDVAYEQY
V gene: TRBV19
J gene: TRBJ2-7

CDR3 protein: ASSLEAAPGELF
V gene: TRBV5-1
J gene: TRBJ2-2

CDR3 protein: ASTSADRGPGETQY
V gene: TRBV5-1
J gene: TRBJ2-5

CDR3 protein: SVEDGTGRYT
V gene: TRBV29-1
J gene: TRBJ1-2

CDR3 protein: SAPYYDSYNEQF
V gene: TRBV20-1
J gene: TRBJ2-1

CDR3 protein: ASSLEPSGAAGELF
V gene: TRBV12-3/TRBV12-4
J gene: TRBJ2-2

CDR3 protein: ATSRGLEQY
V gene: TRBV15
J gene: TRBJ2-7

CDR3 protein: TTDSALNTEAF
V gene: TRBV28
J gene: TRBJ1-1

CDR3 protein: SARGGDASGPEAF
V gene: TRBV20-1
J gene: TRBJ1-1

CDR3 protein: ASSQATYEHEQF
V gene: TRBV4-1
J gene: TRBJ2-1

CDR3 protein: ASSPSPGSEQY
V gene: TRBV5-6
J gene: TRBJ2-7

CDR3 protein: ASSSGIGGGYEQY
V gene: TRBV9
J gene: TRBJ2-7

CDR3 protein: ASSLGQALWNEQF
V gene: TRBV12-3/TRBV12-4
J gene: TRBJ2-1

CDR3 protein: ASTRQGGTEAF
V gene: TRBV27
J gene: TRBJ1-1

CDR3 protein: ASSLEQGVRNEQF
V gene: TRBV12-3/TRBV12-4
J gene: TRBJ2-1

CDR3 protein: ASSLAGGEEKLF
V gene: TRBV12-3/TRBV12-4
J gene: TRBJ1-4

CDR3 protein: ASSPPSAYNSPLH
V gene: TRBV7-9
J gene: TRBJ1-6

CDR3 protein: ASSDSGVETQY
V gene: TRBV6-1
J gene: TRBJ2-5

CDR3 protein: ASSDGQGYNEQF
V gene: TRBV2
J gene: TRBJ2-1

CDR3 protein: ASSSRGTPNTEAF
V gene: TRBV7-9
J gene: TRBJ1-1

CDR3 protein: ASSFGGPTAYEQY
V gene: TRBV7-9
J gene: TRBJ2-7

CDR3 protein: ASRTGTTDTQY
V gene: TRBV5-1
J gene: TRBJ2-3

CDR3 protein: ATEGLAGEQF
V gene: TRBV24-1
J gene: TRBJ2-1

CDR3 protein: ASSFRTKNNEQF
V gene: TRBV12-3/TRBV12-4
J gene: TRBJ2-1

CDR3 protein: AWSVRWQRDVEDTQY
V gene: TRBV30
J gene: TRBJ2-3

CDR3 protein: ASSYSSTGNYEQY
V gene: TRBV6-5
J gene: TRBJ2-7

CDR3 protein: ASSLFEPGGAKNIQY
V gene: TRBV5-1
J gene: TRBJ2-4

CDR3 protein: ASSPRNPNLDSLYTDTQY
V gene: TRBV4-1
J gene: TRBJ2-3

CDR3 protein: ASSSEEGKHYEQY
V gene: TRBV5-1
J gene: TRBJ2-7

CDR3 protein: ASRFTLVAGGDAAF
V gene: TRBV7-9
J gene: TRBJ1-1

CDR3 protein: ASSEGGQLYGYT
V gene: TRBV6-1
J gene: TRBJ1-2

CDR3 protein: ASSVLQEYGYT
V gene: TRBV2
J gene: TRBJ1-2

CDR3 protein: ASGGYNEQF
V gene: TRBV7-9
J gene: TRBJ2-1

CDR3 protein: ASSFGRGELF
V gene: TRBV12-3/TRBV12-4
J gene: TRBJ2-2

CDR3 protein: ASSPDREAWELF
V gene: TRBV7-8
J gene: TRBJ2-2

CDR3 protein: ASSQGGLAGAYEQY
V gene: TRBV3-1
J gene: TRBJ2-7

CDR3 protein: ASSLDVGTEAF
V gene: TRBV5-1
J gene: TRBJ1-1

CDR3 protein: ASSGANVLT
V gene: TRBV6-1
J gene: TRBJ2-6

CDR3 protein: ASSQEGRDISNQPQH
V gene: TRBV4-2
J gene: TRBJ1-5

CDR3 protein: ASSHDRITGWSMGYT
V gene: TRBV14
J gene: TRBJ1-2